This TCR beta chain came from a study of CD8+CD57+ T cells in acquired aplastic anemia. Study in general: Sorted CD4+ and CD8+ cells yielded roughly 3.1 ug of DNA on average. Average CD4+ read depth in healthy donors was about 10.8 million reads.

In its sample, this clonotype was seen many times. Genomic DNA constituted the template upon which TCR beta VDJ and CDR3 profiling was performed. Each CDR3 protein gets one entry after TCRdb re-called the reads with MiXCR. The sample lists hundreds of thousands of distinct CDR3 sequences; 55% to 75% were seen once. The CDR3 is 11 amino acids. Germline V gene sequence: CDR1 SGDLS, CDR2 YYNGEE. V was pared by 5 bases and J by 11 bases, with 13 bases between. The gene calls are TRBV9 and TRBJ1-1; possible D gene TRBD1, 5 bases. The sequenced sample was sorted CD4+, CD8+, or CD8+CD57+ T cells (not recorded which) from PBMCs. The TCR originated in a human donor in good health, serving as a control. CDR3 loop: CASSGGGMAFF. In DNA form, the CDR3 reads TGTGCCAGCAGTGGGGGTGGGATGGCTTTCTTT. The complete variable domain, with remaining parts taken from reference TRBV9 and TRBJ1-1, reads DSGVTQTPKHLITATGQRVTLRCSPRSGDLSVYWYQQSLDQGLQFLIQYYNGEERAKGNILERFSAQQFPDLHSELNLSSLELGDSALYFCASSGGGMAFFGQGTRLTVV.